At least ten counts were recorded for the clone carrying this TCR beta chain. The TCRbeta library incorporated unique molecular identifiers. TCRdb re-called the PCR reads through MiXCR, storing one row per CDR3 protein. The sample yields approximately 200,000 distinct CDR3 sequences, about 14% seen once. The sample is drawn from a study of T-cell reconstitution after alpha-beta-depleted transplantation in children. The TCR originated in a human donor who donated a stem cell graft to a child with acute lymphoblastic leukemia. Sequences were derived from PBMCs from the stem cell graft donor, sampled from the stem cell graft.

In nucleotides, the CDR3 is TGTGCCAGCAGCTTAGATTTTAGGGCAGGCGAGCAGTACTTC. Translated, it gives CASSLDFRAGEQYF. The V call is TRBV7-6, the J call TRBJ2-7; D gene ambiguous. Trimming removed 1 base from V and 6 bases from J, with 13 bases in between. The CDR3 contains 14 residues. CDR1 SGHVS and CDR2 FNYEAQ come from the germline V gene.